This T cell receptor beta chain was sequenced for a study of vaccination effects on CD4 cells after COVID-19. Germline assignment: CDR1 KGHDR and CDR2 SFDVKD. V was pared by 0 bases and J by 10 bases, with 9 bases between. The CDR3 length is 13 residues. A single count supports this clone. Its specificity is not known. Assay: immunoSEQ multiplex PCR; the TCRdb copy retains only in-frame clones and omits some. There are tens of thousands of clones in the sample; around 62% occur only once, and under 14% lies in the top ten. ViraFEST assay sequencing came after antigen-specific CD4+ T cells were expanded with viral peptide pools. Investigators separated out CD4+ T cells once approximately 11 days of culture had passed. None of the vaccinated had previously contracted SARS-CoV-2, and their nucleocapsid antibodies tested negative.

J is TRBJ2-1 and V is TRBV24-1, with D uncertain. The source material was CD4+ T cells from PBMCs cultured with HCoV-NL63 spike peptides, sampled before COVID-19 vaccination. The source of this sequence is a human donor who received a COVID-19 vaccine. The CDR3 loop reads CATSDLSSQEQFF. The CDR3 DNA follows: TGTGCCACCAGTGATTTGTCGAGCCAGGAGCAGTTCTTC.